The next 7 T cell receptor beta chains were all read from a single sample in a study of long-term antiretroviral therapy in people with HIV. At the survey level, the v3.0 immunoSEQ assay was run. Generated by immunoSEQ multiplex PCR, the TCRdb table keeps only in-frame clones and is missing some. The table includes more than 20,000 clones, roughly nine tenths detected once. Source: unsorted PBMCs, taken just over 2.6 years after starting antiretroviral therapy. Receptors originate from a man aged 40-55 years with HIV.

The genes are TRBV7-9 and TRBJ2-5; 9 nucleotides line up with TRBD1. Trimming cost V 5 bases and J 1 base; bases outside gene matches: 5. This CDR3 contains 15 residues. Germline V gives CDR1 SEHNR, CDR2 FQNEAQ (reference sequence). The CDR3 DNA reads as TGTGCCAGCAGCCTCCCGACAGGGGGCCAAGAGACCCAGTACTTC. The encoded protein is CASSLPTGGQETQYF.

The chain recombines TRBV28 with TRBJ1-2; D call uncertain. V was cut by 6 bases and J by 6 bases, with 8 bases left in between. Germline CDR1 is MDHEN and CDR2 is SYDVKM. The CDR3 is 11 residues long. This CDR3 reads CASREIHGYTF. Here the CDR3 DNA reads TGTGCCAGCAGGGAGATACATGGCTACACCTTC.

J is TRBJ1-1 and V is TRBV11-1, with D possibly matching TRBD1 (6 bases). Trimming took off 1 base at V and 4 bases at J, with 10 bases between the two ends. Germline V lookup: CDR1 SGHAT, CDR2 FQDESV (reference sequence). This CDR3 spans 14 amino acids. This chain's CDR3 is CASSLVQGSTEAFF. CDR3 nucleotides: TGTGCCAGCAGCTTAGTCCAGGGGAGCACTGAAGCTTTCTTT.

The chain joins TRBV19 to TRBJ2-7; D assignment may be TRBD1 or TRBD2 (5 bases each). V was cut by 5 bases and J by 6 bases, with 8 bases left in between. This CDR3 is 11 amino acids long. CDR1 and CDR2 (germline): LNHDA, SQIVND (reference sequence). The CDR3 region is CASSGGGEQYF. In DNA, the CDR3 is TGTGCCAGTAGTGGGGGTGGCGAGCAGTACTTC.

The J gene is TRBJ1-1, the V gene TRBV10-3, with D maybe TRBD1 (6 bases). The length of the CDR3 is 14 residues. With 7 bases removed from V and 4 bases from J, the gap between germline ends came to 16 bases. The germline V gene has CDR1 ENHRY and CDR2 SYGVKD. The CDR3 DNA reads as TGTGCCATCAACGGGGGCCTTAGGACCACTGAAGCTTTCTTT. It specifies CAINGGLRTTEAFF.

This clone has only a few counts. The chain uses TRBV30 and TRBJ1-5, with D tentatively TRBD1 (5 bases). From germline, CDR1 is GTSNPN and CDR2 SVGIG (reference sequence). V lost 1 base, J lost 6 bases, and 7 bases lay in between. This CDR3 contains 12 residues. The CDR3: CAWSEGVQPQHF. CDR3 sequence (DNA): TGTGCCTGGAGTGAAGGGGTTCAGCCCCAGCATTTT.

The chain carries TRBV4-3 and TRBJ2-5; D is uncertain. CDR3 length: 13 residues. V lost 0 bases and J lost 5, with 7 bases in between. Germline V lookup: CDR1 LGHNA, CDR2 YSLEER. The CDR3 reads CASSQENGETQYF. The DNA for the CDR3 is TGCGCCAGCAGCCAAGAGAATGGGGAGACCCAGTACTTC.